Following are 18 T cell receptor beta chains from one sample sequenced in a study of early T cells in non-severe SARS-CoV-2 infection. A single record per CDR3 protein comes from TCRdb applying MiXCR to the 5' RACE reads. Of about 62,000 distinct CDR3 sequences in the sample, about 9.3% were seen once. The sample comprised whole blood. The source is an adult who was a healthcare worker with PCR-confirmed SARS-CoV-2 infection or an uninfected control (not recorded which).

The V and J genes are TRBV4-2 and TRBJ1-2; D gene ambiguous. The ends were cut back, 1 base at V and 3 bases at J, with 9 bases in the middle. CDR1 and CDR2 from the germline V gene are LGHNA and YNFKEQ. CDR3 length: 14 residues. This chain's CDR3 is CASSQGARDYGYTF. The CDR3 DNA follows: TGTGCCAGCAGCCAAGGTGCCCGAGACTATGGCTACACCTTC.

This clonotype appeared a few times. The CDR3 nucleotides read TGTGCCAGCAGCCAAGCAGTGCTAGCGGGGGAAAGCACAGATACGCAGTATTTT. Protein: CASSQAVLAGESTDTQYF. J is TRBJ2-3 and V is TRBV3-1, with 10 bases identical to TRBD2. The CDR3 is made up of 18 amino acids. The ends lost 1 base at V and 0 bases at J; junction bases unmatched: 7. Germline values: CDR1 LGHDT, CDR2 YNNKEL (reference sequence).

This chain links TRBV19 with TRBJ2-1, with 11 bases matching TRBD1. Germline lookup yields CDR1 LNHDA and CDR2 SQIVND (reference sequence). V lost 6 bases to trimming and J lost 10 bases; unmatched junction nucleotides: 11. CDR3 size: 15 residues. The CDR3 DNA follows: TGTGCCAGTAGATTCGGACAGGGGGCACAGGACGAGCAGTTCTTC. Translation gives CASRFGQGAQDEQFF.

This clonotype has just a few counts. A read error may produce the germline difference seen at one junction end. V and J are TRBV18 and TRBJ1-3, with TRBD1 as a possible D gene (6 bases). CDR3 size: 16 residues. Per the germline V gene, CDR1 is KGHSH and CDR2 is LQKENI. In DNA form, the CDR3 reads TGTGCCAGCTCACCTTCCGGGACAACCTCTGAAAACACCATATATTTT. It yields the protein CASSPSGTTSENTIYF.

The chain has TRBV27 and TRBJ2-7; 10 positions agree with TRBD1. The germline CDR1 and CDR2 sequences are MNHEY and SMNVEV (reference sequence). V lost 6 bases and J lost 5; bases outside the gene matches: 7. There are 14 residues in the CDR3. The DNA for the CDR3 is TGTGCCAGCAGAAACCGGGACAGGGGAAACGAGCAGTACGTC. Its protein is CASRNRDRGNEQYV.

This clonotype appeared many times. The genes are TRBV9 and TRBJ2-3; no definite D call. The germline V gene encodes CDR1 SGDLS and CDR2 YYNGEE. The V end was cut by 0 bases, the J end by 6 bases, with 8 bases between. The CDR3 is made up of 13 amino acids. The CDR3 sequence: CASSVVPRDTQYF. The CDR3 DNA reads TGTGCCAGCAGCGTAGTCCCCAGGGATACGCAGTATTTT.

The chain has TRBV2 and TRBJ2-7, with TRBD1 matching over 7 bases. V was pared by 5 bases and J by 1 base, with 2 bases of the junction left unmatched. The V gene's germline CDR1 is SNHLY and CDR2 FYNNEI. The CDR3 runs to 13 residues. The DNA of the CDR3 is TGTGCCAGCAGTAGACAGGGTTCCTACGAGCAGTACGTC. It yields the protein CASSRQGSYEQYV.

This clonotype was found many times. J is TRBJ1-2 and V is TRBV7-9, with D unclear. The germline CDR1 and CDR2 sequences are SEHNR and FQNEAQ (reference sequence). The germline V and J ends were trimmed by 2 bases and 7 bases, with 8 bases remaining between them. The CDR3 contains 12 residues. The CDR3 coding sequence is TGTGCCAGCAGCTTACCGGAGCGTGGCTACACCTTC. Translated, it gives CASSLPERGYTF.

The rearrangement links TRBV5-1 to TRBJ2-3; 14 nucleotides agree with TRBD2. Germline V gives CDR1 SGHRS, CDR2 YFSETQ. The CDR3 is 19 residues long. V lost 4 bases and J lost 0; bases outside the gene matches: 10. The CDR3 sequence: CASSAGTSGGIPSTDTQYF. Written as DNA, the CDR3 is TGCGCCAGCAGCGCCGGGACTAGCGGGGGAATCCCTAGCACAGATACGCAGTATTTT.

The J gene is TRBJ1-5, the V gene TRBV2; D uncertain. This CDR3 is built from 15 residues. Germline V gene data show CDR1 as SNHLY and CDR2 as FYNNEI. Trimming shortened V by 2 bases and J by 5 bases, and 13 bases separated the two germline ends. CDR3 coding DNA: TGTGCCAGCAGTGAAAGTGGCAGGCGCTATCAGCCCCAGCATTTT. Protein product: CASSESGRRYQPQHF.

The chain is built from TRBV2 and TRBJ2-5; D is unclear. There are 13 residues in the CDR3. V lost 3 bases to trimming and J lost 1 base, with 6 bases between them. The germline CDR1 and CDR2 sequences are SNHLY and FYNNEI. The CDR3 spells CASSDWTQETQYF. The CDR3, as DNA: TGTGCCAGCAGTGACTGGACCCAAGAGACCCAGTACTTC.

This clonotype was recorded at least ten times. The chain uses TRBV28 and TRBJ2-7; no firm D call. Germline V gene sequence: CDR1 MDHEN, CDR2 SYDVKM. Trimming left V 9 bases short and J 1 base short, with 10 bases between. This CDR3 region has 12 residues. CDR3 region: CASSKGSYEQYV. The CDR3 nucleotides are TGTGCCAGTTCGAAAGGGTCCTACGAGCAGTACGTC.

The chain recombines TRBV6-6 with TRBJ2-5; D possibly uses TRBD1 or TRBD2 (6 bases each). The CDR3 consists of 14 residues. The germline V gene encodes CDR1 MNHNY and CDR2 SVGAGI (reference sequence). V was pared by 6 bases and J by 4 bases, with 15 bases between. DNA for the CDR3: TGTGCCAGCAGCGGGGGCCTCAGGACAGAGACCCAGTACTTC. Amino acids: CASSGGLRTETQYF.

This clonotype was counted ten times or more. The gene calls are TRBV20-1 and TRBJ1-2; TRBD1 matches at 7 bases. Germline CDR1 and CDR2: DFQATT and SNEGSKA (reference sequence). With V trimmed by 5 bases and J by 4 bases, 7 bases remained unmatched. The CDR3 contains 13 residues. The DNA of the CDR3 is TGCAGTGCTTCAACAACAGGGGCCTATGGCTACACCTTC. This sequence encodes CSASTTGAYGYTF.

This clonotype was picked up a small number of times. The rearrangement uses TRBV28 and TRBJ2-3, with a possible D match to TRBD2 (5 bases). V was shortened by 5 bases and J by 2 bases, with 14 bases between the two germline ends. The CDR3 loop spans 15 amino acids. CDR1 MDHEN and CDR2 SYDVKM come from the germline V gene. CDR3 in amino acids: CASSPRLPSTDTQYF. DNA for the CDR3: TGTGCCAGCAGTCCACGACTACCTTCCACAGATACGCAGTATTTT.

This clonotype was seen at least ten times. This chain connects TRBV7-8 to TRBJ1-3; D is uncertain. V was pared by 0 bases and J by 6 bases, with 21 bases between. Germline assignment: CDR1 SGHVS and CDR2 FQNEAQ. The CDR3 is 18 residues long. DNA of the CDR3: TGTGCCAGCAGCTTAGCGACGGGTATCCGTGGAACTGAAAACACCATATATTTT. Translation: CASSLATGIRGTENTIYF.

The rearrangement joins TRBV29-1 to TRBJ1-1, with 12 positions matching TRBD1. Trimming took 6 bases from V and 4 from J; bases not matched to a gene: 9. CDR1 SQVTM and CDR2 ANQGSEA come from the germline V gene. There are 15 residues in the CDR3. CDR3 in DNA: TGCAGCGTGACCGGGACAGGGGGCGCGGGCACTGAAGCTTTCTTT. Its protein product is CSVTGTGGAGTEAFF.

This clonotype was seen a single time. The chain couples TRBV12-3 or TRBV12-4 to TRBJ2-3; D call uncertain. This CDR3 comprises 14 residues. Trimming cost V 10 bases and J 0 bases, with 14 bases left between them. CDR3 amino acids: CATSRASSTDTQYF. In DNA, the CDR3 is TGTGCCACCTCTAGGGCGTCTAGCACAGATACGCAGTATTTT.